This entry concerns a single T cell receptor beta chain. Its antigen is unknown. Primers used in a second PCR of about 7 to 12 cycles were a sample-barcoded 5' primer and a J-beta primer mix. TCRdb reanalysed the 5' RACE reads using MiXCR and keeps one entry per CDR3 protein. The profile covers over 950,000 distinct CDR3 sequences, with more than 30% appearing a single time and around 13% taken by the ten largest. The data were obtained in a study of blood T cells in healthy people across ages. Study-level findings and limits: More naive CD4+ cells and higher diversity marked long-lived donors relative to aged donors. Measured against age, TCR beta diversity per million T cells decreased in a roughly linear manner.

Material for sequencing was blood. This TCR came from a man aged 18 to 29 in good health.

DNA of the CDR3: TGTGCCAGCACTATGGACGGCTACGAGCAGTACTTC. It encodes CASTMDGYEQYF. V usage is TRBV6-1 and J usage is TRBJ2-7; D gene unclear. In germline, CDR1 is MNHNS, CDR2 SASEGT. The CDR3 totals 12 residues. Trimming cost V 7 bases and J 3 bases, with 10 bases left between them.